One T cell receptor beta chain is described in this entry. Its cognate antigen has yet to be identified. No much larger clone exists at a distance of one base, and base qualities are not known. The data are from a study of OX40 agonist ivuxolimab in advanced cancers. Concerning the study at large: The costimulatory receptor OX40 (CD134) was targeted by ivuxolimab, a fully human IgG2 agonistic monoclonal antibody. Prior anti-PD-1, anti-PD-L1 or anti-CTLA-4 therapy was permitted, and 40% to 50% of dose-escalation patients had received checkpoint inhibitors. Of the 50 to 55 dose-escalation patients, hepatocellular carcinoma was present in approximately 20, melanoma in approximately 15, renal cell carcinoma in 9 and head and neck cancer in 9. A male proportion of around 83% and a mean age of about 60 years, ranging from 23 to 79, were recorded for the dose-escalation cohort. The purpose of peripheral TCRbeta sequencing was to test whether ivuxolimab changed TCR sequence diversity and led to clonal T-cell expansion. The paper describes the monotherapy dose-escalation part (N of about 47 patients) of the phase I trial of ivuxolimab. Intravenous ivuxolimab was administered to patients every 2 weeks at six dose levels: 0.01, 0.1, 0.3, 1.5, 3 and 10 mg/kg. Three dose-escalation patients achieved partial responses, one with hepatocellular carcinoma and two with cutaneous melanoma. What the study reported, not specific to this receptor: Antigen specificity was not determined for the clonally expanded peripheral T cells. In the 0.1-3.0 mg/kg groups, partial responders had among the lowest normalized peripheral clonal expansion, particularly in CD8+ T cells. At doses from 0.1 to 3.0 mg/kg, clonal expansion was seen in both CD4+ and CD8+ blood T cells between baseline and week 6. After ivuxolimab, more expanded clones were found on average in CD8+ T cells than in CD4+ T cells. Low levels of normalized T-cell clonal expansion were also seen in some patients who did not respond.

For sequencing of the TCRbeta CDR3 region, genomic DNA was extracted from the sorted cells. The immunoSEQ Assay was used to sequence the TCRbeta CDR3 regions. As stored in TCRdb, this immuneACCESS dataset retains in-frame rearrangements with V and J assigned. A fraction of the clones does not appear; measured against another copy, unresolved V genes explain less than half of the discrepancy, and the remainder lacks a known reason. This sample is represented by 85,000 to 100,000 clones; about 92% of them were singletons. Jointly, the top ten make up around 0.3% of the sample. Including cysteine and phenylalanine, the CDR3 has 16 amino acids. The retained sequence is limited to the CDR3, 48 bases, with the frame set at the first base. The germline V gene (reference sequence) gives CDR1 as MNHNY and CDR2 as SVGAGI. V sheds 6 bases and J sheds 0 bases, leaving 15 bases between their ends. The trial excluded patients who had a history of autoimmune disease or were on systemic immunosuppression. In every dose cohort, peripheral blood was drawn for TCR sequencing at baseline, cycle 4 day 1, and cycle 7 day 1. The samples were drawn from a first-in-human, open-label, multicenter phase I dose-escalation trial of ivuxolimab. Adults with locally advanced or metastatic melanoma, renal cell, hepatocellular, or head and neck squamous cell carcinoma were enrolled in the trial. CD4+ and CD8+ T cells were sorted separately from peripheral blood before TCR sequencing.

This TCR was recovered from an adult with an advanced solid tumor such as melanoma, head and neck, liver or kidney cancer. The sequence is built from TRBV6-6 and TRBJ2-1; the D region possibly corresponds to TRBD2 (5 bases align). The source was CD4+ or CD8+ T cells sorted from blood, collected in a trial of the OX40 agonist ivuxolimab. This receptor carries the CDR3 CASSRDRRSSYNEQFF. The DNA sequence reads TGTGCCAGCAGCCGGGATCGACGAAGCTCCTACAATGAGCAGTTCTTC.